This T cell receptor beta chain was identified in a study of CD8 T cells in ankylosing spondylitis. General study points: The authors found the disease-linked clones to be CD8+ and relatively rare in peripheral blood. Clones linked to disease were reported to show significant enrichment in matched ankylosing spondylitis synovial fluid.

A quantitative 5'-RACE method, one with molecular barcodes, was used to make TCR beta libraries. A single record per CDR3 protein comes from TCRdb applying MiXCR to the 5' RACE reads. The sample shows about 250,000 distinct CDR3 sequences, about 30% of them seen only once. About this clonotype itself: The antigen is not known.

The CDR3 runs to 15 residues. Per the germline V gene, CDR1 is SGHTA and CDR2 is FQGNSA. V lost 2 bases to trimming and J lost 0 bases, with 9 bases between them. Sequenced: blood, either unsorted or a sorted T cell fraction (not recorded which). The sequence was obtained from a male donor with ankylosing spondylitis or in good health (not recorded which). The chain recombines TRBV7-2 with TRBJ2-3; no definite D call. CDR3 sequence reads: CASSLRASSTDTQYF. The CDR3 region has the DNA TGTGCCAGCAGCTTAAGGGCCAGTAGCACAGATACGCAGTATTTT. The whole variable domain, remainder taken from reference TRBV7-2 and TRBJ2-3, is GAGVSQSPSNKVTEKGKDVELRCDPISGHTALYWYRQSLGQGLEFLIYFQGNSAPDKSGLPSDRFSAERTGGSVSTLTIQRTQQEDSAVYLCASSLRASSTDTQYFGPGTRLTVL.